Following are 9 T cell receptor beta chains from one sample sequenced in a study of cytomegalovirus exposure and HLA in healthy donors. Assay: immunoSEQ multiplex PCR; the TCRdb copy retains only in-frame clones and omits some. The sample has tens of thousands of clones, 85% to 95% seen once. The sample comprised PBMCs. These receptors were collected from a man aged 18 to 30 in good health and CMV-seropositive.

The chain uses TRBV29-1 and TRBJ2-1, with 11 nucleotides matching TRBD2. This CDR3 spans 15 amino acids. V dropped 6 bases and J dropped 7; count of bases not matched to a gene: 11. CDR1 is SQVTM, CDR2 ANQGSEA, per germline. This CDR3 reads CSVNKLAGEGNEQFF. CDR3 sequence (DNA): TGCAGCGTAAACAAACTAGCGGGAGAGGGTAATGAGCAGTTCTTC.

The rearrangement links TRBV15 to TRBJ2-3; D might be TRBD2 (5 bases). Trimming pared 1 base from V and 5 bases from J, leaving 13 bases between. Per the germline V gene, CDR1 is LNHNV and CDR2 is YYDKDF (reference sequence). The CDR3 loop spans 15 amino acids. The DNA of the CDR3 is TGTGCCACCAGCAGAGGAGGGAGCGGCTTAGATACGCAGTATTTT. This encodes CATSRGGSGLDTQYF. Full variable domain (remainder filled in from reference TRBV15 and TRBJ2-3): DAMVIQNPRYQVTQFGKPVTLSCSQTLNHNVMYWYQQKSSQAPKLLFHYYDKDFNNEADTPDNFQSRRPNTSFCFLDIRSPGLGDTAMYLCATSRGGSGLDTQYFGPGTRLTVL.

The gene calls are TRBV5-1 and TRBJ2-1; 9 bases fit TRBD2. Germline CDR1 and CDR2: SGHRS and YFSETQ. Trimming cost V 4 bases and J 7 bases; bases outside gene matches: 12. The CDR3 extends over 16 amino acids. CDR3 sequence (DNA): TGCGCCAGCAGCACGGGGGTAGCGGGAGTTGTGAATGAGCAGTTCTTC. This gives the protein CASSTGVAGVVNEQFF.

The genes are TRBV9 and TRBJ2-5; the match to TRBD2 covers 12 bases. The CDR3 sequence is 16 residues long. J lost 2 bases, V lost 0 bases, and 2 bases had no gene match. Germline CDR1 reads SGDLS; CDR2 reads YYNGEE. The CDR3, as DNA: TGTGCCAGCAGCGTAGGACTAGCGGGGGCACAAGAGACCCAGTACTTC. Its protein product is CASSVGLAGAQETQYF.

V is TRBV7-3 and J is TRBJ2-5; a weak D match, TRBD1 (5 bases). Germline CDR1 reads SGHTA; CDR2 reads FQGTGA. This CDR3 has 11 amino acids. The V gene lost 4 bases and the J gene lost 5 bases, with 5 bases spanning the gap. CDR3 DNA sequence: TGTGCCAGCAGCTCAGGGGAGACCCAGTACTTC. Amino acids: CASSSGETQYF.

CDR3 DNA sequence: TGTGCCAGCAGTTTTTCGCTAGCGGGATTGACCTACGAGCAGTACTTC. It specifies CASSFSLAGLTYEQYF. V gene TRBV28 combines with J gene TRBJ2-7; the match to TRBD2 covers 9 bases. V shed 3 bases and J 2 bases; nucleotides not matched to a gene: 8. CDR1 MDHEN and CDR2 SYDVKM come from the germline V gene. The CDR3 covers 16 residues. The full variable domain, completed using reference TRBV28 and TRBJ2-7, is DVKVTQSSRYLVKRTGEKVFLECVQDMDHENMFWYRQDPGLGLRLIYFSYDVKMKEKGDIPEGYSVSREKKERFSLILESASTNQTSMYLCASSFSLAGLTYEQYFGPGTRLTVT.

The chain links TRBV28 to TRBJ2-7, with D tentatively TRBD2 (7 bases). Germline lookup yields CDR1 MDHEN and CDR2 SYDVKM. V lost 9 bases to trimming and J lost 0 bases, with 18 bases between them. The CDR3 totals 15 residues. The chain's CDR3 is CASTGPGGTSYEQYF. The DNA for the CDR3 is TGTGCCAGTACGGGACCGGGGGGCACCTCCTACGAGCAGTACTTC.

The CDR3 is CASSLATNTDTQYF. CDR3 coding DNA: TGTGCCAGCAGCTTGGCTACTAACACAGATACGCAGTATTTT. The chain carries TRBV7-6 and TRBJ2-3; unclear D gene. The germline V gene encodes CDR1 SGHVS and CDR2 FNYEAQ. V gave up 3 bases and J gave up 2 bases, with 9 bases separating them. The CDR3 is made up of 14 amino acids.

The chain employs TRBV6-1 and TRBJ2-6; weak D call: TRBD1 (6 bases). This CDR3 is built from 15 residues. Germline V gene data show CDR1 as MNHNS and CDR2 as SASEGT. Trimming took off 4 bases at V and 2 bases at J, with 9 bases between the two ends. The CDR3 coding sequence is TGTGCCAGCAGTGCGGCAGGGGCTGGGGCCAACGTCCTGACTTTC. Its protein product is CASSAAGAGANVLTF.